This T cell receptor (beta chain) is from a study of T cells in Graves' hyperthyroidism and ophthalmopathy. The investigators amplified TCR beta CDR3 regions from RNA transcripts. TCR CDR3 underwent first-round RT-PCR with the HTBI primer set. TCRdb re-derived calls from the multiplex PCR reads in MiXCR, one entry per CDR3 protein. The sample records approximately 490,000 distinct CDR3 sequences, about 20% being singletons. This clonotype has just a few counts. There are 13 residues in the CDR3. V lost 4 bases and J 11 bases, leaving 12 bases between the germline ends. This chain joins TRBV12-3 or TRBV12-4 and TRBJ1-6; D is uncertain. The sample consisted of blood. This TCR derives from a woman aged 70-85 years with Graves' ophthalmopathy. CDR3 sequence: CASSSHQSTPLHF. The CDR3 nucleotides read TGTGCCAGCAGTTCCCACCAATCTACACCCCTCCACTTT.